Below, 31 T cell receptor beta chains from the same sample are listed, as sequenced in a study of OX40 agonist ivuxolimab in advanced cancers. Repertoires were generated with immunoSEQ multiplex PCR, while TCRdb's copy carries only in-frame clones and drops some. The sample holds some 50,000 clones, around nine tenths seen once. Sequenced here: CD4+ or CD8+ T cells sorted from blood, sampled in a trial of the OX40 agonist ivuxolimab. The receptors were gathered from an adult with an advanced solid tumor such as melanoma, head and neck, liver or kidney cancer.

V and J are TRBV10-1 and TRBJ2-3; the match to TRBD2 covers 8 bases. The CDR3 has 20 residues. J lost 0 bases, V lost 9 bases, and 23 bases had no gene match. Germline-derived CDR1 and CDR2 are WNHNN and SYGVQD (reference sequence). The CDR3: CARRTRIRREDVLSTDTQYF. CDR3 in DNA: TGCGCCAGACGGACTCGCATACGGCGGGAGGACGTCCTTAGCACAGATACGCAGTATTTT.

In its sample, this clone was seen once. The chain has TRBV19 and TRBJ2-5, with D uncertain. CDR1 is LNHDA and CDR2 is SQIVND in the germline V gene (reference sequence). Trimming cost V 10 bases and J 2 bases, with 17 bases left between them. CDR3 length equals 14 residues. The CDR3 bases are TGTGCCACTCAAGAGAGGTGGGGACAAGAGACCCAGTACTTC. Its protein product is CATQERWGQETQYF.

The V call is TRBV14, the J call TRBJ2-1; unclear D gene. The V gene's germline CDR1 is SGHDN and CDR2 FVKESK. Trimming took off 4 bases at V and 5 bases at J, with 18 bases between the two ends. This CDR3 has 16 amino acids. Written as DNA, the CDR3 is TGTGCCAGCAGCCCCGAACTGATGCGGTGGGACAATGAGCAGTTCTTC. It translates to CASSPELMRWDNEQFF. Supplemented by reference TRBV14 and TRBJ2-1, the full variable domain reads EAGVTQFPSHSVIEKGQTVTLRCDPISGHDNLYWYRRVMGKEIKFLLHFVKESKQDESGMPNNRFLAERTGGTYSTLKVQPAELEDSGVYFCASSPELMRWDNEQFFGPGTRLTVL.

The chain couples TRBV11-3 to TRBJ2-5, with TRBD1 matching 8 bases. The CDR3 runs 15 residues. Germline V lookup: CDR1 SGHNT, CDR2 YENEEA. V was pared by 4 bases and J by 5 bases, with 9 bases of the junction left unmatched. In DNA form, the CDR3 reads TGTGCCAGCAGCTCTATACAGGGGGTTGCCGAGACCCAGTACTTC. Translating gives CASSSIQGVAETQYF.

The chain employs TRBV6-6 and TRBJ1-2, with D possibly being TRBD1 (5 bases). V gave up 0 bases and J gave up 3 bases, with 11 bases separating them. CDR1 and CDR2 from the germline V gene are MNHNY and SVGAGI (reference sequence). There are 15 residues in the CDR3. CDR3 DNA: TGTGCCAGCAGTTACTCGGGGGAAGGGGACTATGGCTACACCTTC. Translated, it gives CASSYSGEGDYGYTF.

DNA of the CDR3: TGTGCCAGTAGTCCGGAGACAGGAGGGGAAACAGATACGCAGTATTTT. Its protein product is CASSPETGGETDTQYF. V is TRBV19 and J is TRBJ2-3; D is possibly TRBD1 or TRBD2 (6 bases each). CDR1 is LNHDA and CDR2 is SQIVND in the germline V gene (reference sequence). The V and J ends lost 5 bases and 3 bases respectively, with 18 bases between them. The CDR3 consists of 16 residues.

This chain links TRBV6-6 with TRBJ1-5; D is ambiguous. CDR1 is MNHNY, CDR2 SVGAGI, per germline (reference sequence). Deletions cut 6 bases from V and 9 bases from J, with 15 bases between. The CDR3 extends over 13 amino acids. The CDR3, as DNA: TGTGCCAGCAGCGAAGACACCCCCGGGCCCCAGCATTTT. Its protein product is CASSEDTPGPQHF.

This clone was observed a single time. The chain couples TRBV5-6 to TRBJ2-1; TRBD2 matches at 8 bases. The V segment lost 4 bases and the J segment 10 bases; nucleotides outside the gene matches: 7. Germline V CDR1 and CDR2: SGHDT, YYEEEE. CDR3 length: 13 amino acids. In nucleotides, the CDR3 is TGTGCCAGCAGCCCGGGACTAGGGTACGAGCAGTTCTTC. This sequence encodes CASSPGLGYEQFF.

This sequence joins TRBV18 and TRBJ1-4; D perhaps matches TRBD1 (5 bases). Germline CDR1 reads KGHSH; CDR2 reads LQKENI. V dropped 0 bases and J dropped 7 bases, with 12 bases sitting between them. This CDR3 region has 15 residues. The CDR3 loop reads CASSPPSQGGEKLFF. Here the CDR3 DNA reads TGTGCCAGCTCACCACCCTCTCAGGGTGGTGAAAAACTGTTTTTT.

V usage is TRBV25-1 and J usage is TRBJ2-3; D not resolved. CDR1 is MGHDK and CDR2 is SYGVNS in the germline V gene. The ends were cut back, 2 bases at V and 0 bases at J, with 12 bases in the middle. CDR3 size: 16 residues. The CDR3 coding sequence is TGTGCCAGCAGTGAAGAACTTGGACCGAGCACAGATACGCAGTATTTT. The encoded protein is CASSEELGPSTDTQYF.

This chain links TRBV30 with TRBJ2-1, with TRBD2 matching 11 bases. Looked up from germline, CDR1 is GTSNPN and CDR2 is SVGIG (reference sequence). This CDR3 is built from 13 residues. J was trimmed by 6 bases and V by 5 bases; bases with no gene match: 3. The CDR3 nucleotides are TGTGCCTGGGTTAGCGGGAGGGCCAATGAGCAGTTCTTC. It codes for CAWVSGRANEQFF.

V usage is TRBV7-9 and J usage is TRBJ1-1; 9 bases are a match to TRBD1. The V segment lost 3 bases and the J segment 0 bases; nucleotides outside the gene matches: 2. The germline gives CDR1 SEHNR, CDR2 FQNEAQ (reference sequence). This CDR3 region has 15 residues. The CDR3 DNA reads TGTGCCAGCAGCTTTGGACAGGGGATGAACACTGAAGCTTTCTTT. Translated, it gives CASSFGQGMNTEAFF.

The chain joins TRBV6-5 to TRBJ1-5; TRBD1 might be the D (6 bases). Germline values: CDR1 MNHEY, CDR2 SVGAGI. This CDR3 has 14 residues. V shed 6 bases and J shed 3 bases, with 12 bases lying between them. CDR3 protein: CASSTDRLNQPQHF. The CDR3 region has the DNA TGTGCCAGCAGCACGGACAGACTCAATCAGCCCCAGCATTTT.

This rearrangement joins TRBV13 to TRBJ1-1; weak D call: TRBD1 (5 bases). CDR1 is PRHDT, CDR2 FYEKMQ, per germline (reference sequence). V lost 0 bases to trimming and J lost 5 bases, with 10 bases between them. This CDR3 is 14 amino acids long. The CDR3 is CASSLGEGVTEAFF. In DNA form, the CDR3 reads TGTGCCAGCAGCTTAGGGGAAGGGGTTACTGAAGCTTTCTTT.

In its sample, this clone was seen once. The rearrangement uses TRBV2 and TRBJ2-7; 8 bases are a match to TRBD1. CDR3 length: 13 residues. V was pared by 4 bases and J by 3 bases, with 2 bases of the junction left unmatched. Germline lookup yields CDR1 SNHLY and CDR2 FYNNEI. CDR3 in amino acids: CASSVQGVYEQYF. For the CDR3, the DNA is TGTGCCAGCAGTGTACAGGGGGTCTACGAGCAGTACTTC.

Within the sample, this clone is medium-sized (0.01 to 0.1%). V is TRBV7-2 and J is TRBJ1-4, with a weak D call TRBD1 (6 bases). CDR3 length: 16 amino acids. CDR1 SGHTA and CDR2 FQGNSA come from the germline V gene. V was cut by 0 bases and J by 6 bases, with 14 bases left in between. In DNA form, the CDR3 reads TGTGCCAGCAGCTTAGCGTGGGGGGCGCTGGATGAAAAACTGTTTTTT. This encodes CASSLAWGALDEKLFF.

The V gene is TRBV2, the J gene TRBJ2-5; 7 bases match TRBD2. Germline trimming cut 4 bases from V and 0 bases from J; bases unmatched to any gene: 14. This CDR3 spans 18 amino acids. Germline V gene lookup returns CDR1 SNHLY and CDR2 FYNNEI. CDR3 in DNA: TGTGCCAGCAGTGTTGGGCTAGCGGTGACTTGGTACCAAGAGACCCAGTACTTC. It codes for CASSVGLAVTWYQETQYF. The full variable domain, in which reference TRBV2 and TRBJ2-5 provide the parts outside the CDR3, is EPEVTQTPSHQVTQMGQEVILRCVPISNHLYFYWYRQILGQKVEFLVSFYNNEISEKSEIFDDQFSVERPDGSNFTLKIRSTKLEDSAMYFCASSVGLAVTWYQETQYFGPGTRLLVL.

V and J are TRBV11-3 and TRBJ2-7, with no clear D. Germline CDR1 and CDR2: SGHNT and YENEEA. The CDR3 has 11 amino acids. Trimming stripped 5 bases from V and 4 bases from J, with 6 bases between. The CDR3 coding sequence is TGTGCCAGCAGCCCCCCTTACGAGCAGTACTTC. The encoded protein is CASSPPYEQYF.

A few counts support this clone. V usage is TRBV5-1 and J usage is TRBJ1-1; TRBD1 agrees at 7 bases. Germline V lookup: CDR1 SGHRS, CDR2 YFSETQ. Germline trimming cut 4 bases from V and 3 bases from J; bases unmatched to any gene: 3. The CDR3 runs to 13 residues. This chain's CDR3 is CASSVQGDTEAFF. The DNA of the CDR3 is TGCGCCAGCAGCGTCCAGGGGGACACTGAAGCTTTCTTT.

V is TRBV5-5 and J is TRBJ1-5; D remains ambiguous. The CDR3 is made up of 14 amino acids. Trimming pared 5 bases from V and 3 bases from J, leaving 12 bases between. The germline gives CDR1 SGHKS, CDR2 YYEKEE (reference sequence). The CDR3 DNA is TGTGCCAGCAGTTTTGGGCCGCACAATCAGCCCCAGCATTTT. Translation: CASSFGPHNQPQHF.

This rearrangement joins TRBV4-1 to TRBJ2-5, with 9 positions matching TRBD1. CDR3 size: 13 residues. Germline-derived CDR1 and CDR2 are MGHRA and YSYEKL. The ends lost 5 bases at V and 3 bases at J; junction bases unmatched: 1. The CDR3 DNA reads as TGCGCCAGCAGCGGACAGGGGAAAGAGACCCAGTACTTC. Its translation is CASSGQGKETQYF.

In this sample, this clone turned up once. The chain couples TRBV7-2 to TRBJ2-3; 8 bases map to TRBD1. The germline CDR1 and CDR2 sequences are SGHTA and FQGNSA. The CDR3 is made up of 17 amino acids. The ends lost 5 bases at V and 3 bases at J; junction bases unmatched: 13. The CDR3, as DNA: TGTGCCAGCAGCATCCAAGTTTCGGACAGGGAAACAGATACGCAGTATTTT. Its protein is CASSIQVSDRETDTQYF.

The chain links TRBV19 to TRBJ2-1; TRBD2 agrees at 9 bases. This CDR3 spans 12 amino acids. Germline assignment: CDR1 LNHDA and CDR2 SQIVND (reference sequence). The V gene end was trimmed by 4 bases and the J gene end by 9 bases; junction bases not matched to a gene: 1. In nucleotides, the CDR3 is TGTGCCAGTAGTAAGACTAGCGGTGAGCAGTTCTTC. The encoded protein is CASSKTSGEQFF.

V usage is TRBV7-3 and J usage is TRBJ2-7, with D unresolved. The germline V and J ends were trimmed by 11 bases and 6 bases, with 8 bases remaining between them. The CDR3 is 9 residues long. Germline V gene sequence: CDR1 SGHTA, CDR2 FQGTGA. The CDR3: CASLGEQYF. The CDR3 DNA reads as TGTGCCTCGCTCGGCGAGCAGTACTTC.

The chain combines TRBV19 with TRBJ2-7, with D possibly being TRBD1 (6 bases). The CDR3 runs to 13 residues. V lost 6 bases and J lost 2, with 11 bases in between. The germline gives CDR1 LNHDA, CDR2 SQIVND (reference sequence). The DNA of the CDR3 is TGTGCCAGTAGCCGAGGACAGCCCTACGAGCAGTACTTC. Residues: CASSRGQPYEQYF.

The chain joins TRBV19 to TRBJ2-3, with 11 positions matching TRBD2. Germline CDR1 is LNHDA and CDR2 is SQIVND (reference sequence). The V gene end was trimmed by 4 bases and the J gene end by 2 bases; junction bases not matched to a gene: 8. This CDR3 has 17 amino acids. CDR3 sequence (DNA): TGTGCCAGTAGTAGGAGGGGACTAGCGGCCAACACAGATACGCAGTATTTT. This gives the protein CASSRRGLAANTDTQYF.

The chain is built from TRBV7-8 and TRBJ2-5; 7 nucleotides line up with TRBD2. The trim removed 6 bases at V and 5 bases at J, leaving 6 bases unmatched. Germline CDR1 reads SGHVS; CDR2 reads FQNEAQ. The CDR3 totals 13 residues. The CDR3 is CASRLVGGETQYF. DNA for the CDR3: TGTGCCAGCAGACTGGTGGGGGGGGAGACCCAGTACTTC.

The chain is built from TRBV7-6 and TRBJ2-3, with TRBD2 matching over 8 bases. CDR3 length: 15 residues. In germline, CDR1 is SGHVS, CDR2 FNYEAQ. Trimming at V came to 3 bases and at J to 8 bases, leaving 10 bases not matched to a gene. The CDR3 loop reads CASSLALAAGGTQYF. The CDR3 nucleotides read TGTGCCAGCAGCTTGGCCCTAGCGGCGGGGGGTACGCAGTATTTT.

The chain carries TRBV18 and TRBJ2-1; D call uncertain. Trimming took 4 bases from V and 2 from J, leaving 12 bases between them. Germline CDR1 KGHSH, CDR2 LQKENI. There are 15 residues in the CDR3. The DNA of the CDR3 is TGTGCCAGCTCACTGTCCATTTATACCTACAATGAGCAGTTCTTC. Translated: CASSLSIYTYNEQFF.

The chain employs TRBV19 and TRBJ2-7; D not resolved. Germline V gene sequence: CDR1 LNHDA, CDR2 SQIVND (reference sequence). The length of the CDR3 is 13 residues. The V gene lost 5 bases and the J gene lost 2 bases, with 10 bases spanning the gap. For the CDR3, the DNA is TGTGCCAGTAGTCTGGGATTCACCTACGAGCAGTACTTC. It encodes CASSLGFTYEQYF.

V and J are TRBV11-3 and TRBJ2-1; D is unresolved. Trimming took 0 bases from V and 0 from J, leaving 6 bases between them. Germline CDR1 and CDR2: SGHNT and YENEEA. The CDR3 is 15 amino acids. The CDR3 DNA sequence: TGTGCCAGCAGCTTAGATCCCCTCTCCTACAATGAGCAGTTCTTC. This translates into CASSLDPLSYNEQFF. The whole variable domain, remainder taken from reference TRBV11-3 and TRBJ2-1, is EAGVVQSPRYKIIEKKQPVAFWCNPISGHNTLYWYLQNLGQGPELLIRYENEEAVDDSQLPKDRFSAERLKGVDSTLKIQPAELGDSAVYLCASSLDPLSYNEQFFGPGTRLTVL.